Given below is one T cell receptor (beta chain) in context. V lost 1 base to trimming and J lost 5 bases, with 17 bases between them. Germline values: CDR1 LGHNA, CDR2 YSLEER. This CDR3 contains 16 residues. The sample is drawn from a study of blood T cell repertoires in COVID-19. One Seattle source followed patients from active infection through their disease course. This table comes from immunoSEQ multiplex PCR, and its TCRdb copy is limited to in-frame clones, with some not included. The sample includes 450,000 or so clones, about 88% seen only once; the top ten take roughly 1.6%. V usage is TRBV4-3 and J usage is TRBJ2-5; weak D call: TRBD2 (6 bases). This receptor was identified in a woman aged 40 to 49 with COVID-19, enrolled during active disease. Sequences were obtained from peripheral blood. The CDR3 protein is CASSQASGSSRETQYF. CDR3 DNA sequence: TGCGCCAGCAGCCAAGCCTCCGGGAGCTCCAGGGAGACCCAGTACTTC.